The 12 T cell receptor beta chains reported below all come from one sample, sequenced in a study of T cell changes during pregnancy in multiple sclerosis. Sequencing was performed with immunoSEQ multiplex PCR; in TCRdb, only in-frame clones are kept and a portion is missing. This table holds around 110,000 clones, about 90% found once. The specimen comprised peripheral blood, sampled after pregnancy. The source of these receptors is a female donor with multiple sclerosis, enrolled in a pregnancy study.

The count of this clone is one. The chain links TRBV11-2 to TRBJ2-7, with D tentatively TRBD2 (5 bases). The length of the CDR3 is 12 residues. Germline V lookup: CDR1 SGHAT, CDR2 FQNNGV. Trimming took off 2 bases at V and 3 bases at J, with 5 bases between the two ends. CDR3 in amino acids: CASSLSGYEQYF. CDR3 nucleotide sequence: TGTGCCAGCAGCTTAAGCGGCTACGAGCAGTACTTC.

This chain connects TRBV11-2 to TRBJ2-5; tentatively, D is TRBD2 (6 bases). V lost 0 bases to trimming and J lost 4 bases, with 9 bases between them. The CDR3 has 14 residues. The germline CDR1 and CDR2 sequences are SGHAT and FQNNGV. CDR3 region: CASSLDGLIETQYF. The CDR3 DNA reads TGTGCCAGCAGCTTAGACGGACTAATAGAGACCCAGTACTTC.

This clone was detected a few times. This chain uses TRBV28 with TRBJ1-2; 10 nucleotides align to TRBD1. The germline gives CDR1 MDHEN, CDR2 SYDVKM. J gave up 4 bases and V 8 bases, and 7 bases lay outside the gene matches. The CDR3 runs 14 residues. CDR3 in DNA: TGTGCCAGCCTCCTGACAGGGGGCACCTATGGCTACACCTTC. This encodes CASLLTGGTYGYTF.

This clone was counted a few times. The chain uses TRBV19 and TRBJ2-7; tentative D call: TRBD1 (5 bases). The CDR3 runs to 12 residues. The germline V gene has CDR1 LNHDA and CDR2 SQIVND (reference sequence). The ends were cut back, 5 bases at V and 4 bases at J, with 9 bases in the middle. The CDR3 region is CASSGRGYEQYF. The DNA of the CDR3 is TGTGCCAGTAGTGGAAGGGGTTACGAGCAGTACTTC.

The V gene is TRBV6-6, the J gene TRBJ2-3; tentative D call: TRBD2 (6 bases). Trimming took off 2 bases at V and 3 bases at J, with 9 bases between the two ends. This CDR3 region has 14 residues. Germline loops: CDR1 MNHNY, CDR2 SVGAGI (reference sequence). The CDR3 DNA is TGTGCCAGCAGTTACAACGGGGGAACAGATACGCAGTATTTT. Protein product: CASSYNGGTDTQYF.

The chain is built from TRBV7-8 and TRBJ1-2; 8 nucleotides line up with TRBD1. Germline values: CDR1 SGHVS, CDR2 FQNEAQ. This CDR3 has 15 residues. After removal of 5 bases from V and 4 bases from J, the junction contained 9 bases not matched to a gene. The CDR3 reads CASSPQTDRVYGYTF. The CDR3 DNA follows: TGTGCCAGCAGCCCCCAAACGGACAGGGTCTATGGCTACACCTTC.

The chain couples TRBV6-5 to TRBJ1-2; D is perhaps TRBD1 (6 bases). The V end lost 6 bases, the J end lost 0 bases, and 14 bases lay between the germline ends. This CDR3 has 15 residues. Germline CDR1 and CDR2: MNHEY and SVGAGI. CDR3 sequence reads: CASSYTTGANYGYTF. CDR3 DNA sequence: TGTGCCAGCAGCTATACGACAGGAGCTAACTATGGCTACACCTTC.

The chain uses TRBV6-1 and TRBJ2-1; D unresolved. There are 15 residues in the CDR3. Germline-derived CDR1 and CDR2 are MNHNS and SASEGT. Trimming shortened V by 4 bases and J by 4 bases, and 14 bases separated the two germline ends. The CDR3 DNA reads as TGTGCCAGCAGTGGTGGCAGCCTACTATACAATGAGCAGTTCTTC. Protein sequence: CASSGGSLLYNEQFF.

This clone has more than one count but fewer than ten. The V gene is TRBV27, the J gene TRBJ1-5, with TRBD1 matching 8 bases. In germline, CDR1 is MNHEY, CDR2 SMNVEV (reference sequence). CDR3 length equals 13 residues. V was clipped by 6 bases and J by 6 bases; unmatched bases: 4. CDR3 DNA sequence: TGTGCCAGCAGCGACAGGGGACGTCAGCCCCAGCATTTT. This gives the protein CASSDRGRQPQHF.

The CDR3 DNA sequence: TGTGCCAGCAAATCGGGACAAGCTAATGAAAAACTGTTTTTT. Its protein product is CASKSGQANEKLFF. V gene TRBV2 combines with J gene TRBJ1-4, with a possible D match to TRBD1 (6 bases). Germline V CDR1 and CDR2: SNHLY, FYNNEI. The CDR3 is 14 residues long. V dropped 7 bases and J dropped 3 bases, with 12 bases sitting between them.

In DNA form, the CDR3 reads TGTGCCAGCAGCCAAGTCAGGCTTCACCAGGGCGGCTACACCTTC. Residues: CASSQVRLHQGGYTF. The chain uses TRBV4-2 and TRBJ1-2; a weak D match, TRBD1 (5 bases). This CDR3 has 15 residues. CDR1 LGHNA and CDR2 YNFKEQ come from the germline V gene. V lost 1 base and J lost 8, with 17 bases in between.

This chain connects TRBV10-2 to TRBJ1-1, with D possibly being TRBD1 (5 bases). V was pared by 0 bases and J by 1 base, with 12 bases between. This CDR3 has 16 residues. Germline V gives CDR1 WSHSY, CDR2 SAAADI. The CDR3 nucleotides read TGCGCCAGCAGTGAGTCAACATTAGACAGGAACACTGAAGCTTTCTTT. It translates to CASSESTLDRNTEAFF.